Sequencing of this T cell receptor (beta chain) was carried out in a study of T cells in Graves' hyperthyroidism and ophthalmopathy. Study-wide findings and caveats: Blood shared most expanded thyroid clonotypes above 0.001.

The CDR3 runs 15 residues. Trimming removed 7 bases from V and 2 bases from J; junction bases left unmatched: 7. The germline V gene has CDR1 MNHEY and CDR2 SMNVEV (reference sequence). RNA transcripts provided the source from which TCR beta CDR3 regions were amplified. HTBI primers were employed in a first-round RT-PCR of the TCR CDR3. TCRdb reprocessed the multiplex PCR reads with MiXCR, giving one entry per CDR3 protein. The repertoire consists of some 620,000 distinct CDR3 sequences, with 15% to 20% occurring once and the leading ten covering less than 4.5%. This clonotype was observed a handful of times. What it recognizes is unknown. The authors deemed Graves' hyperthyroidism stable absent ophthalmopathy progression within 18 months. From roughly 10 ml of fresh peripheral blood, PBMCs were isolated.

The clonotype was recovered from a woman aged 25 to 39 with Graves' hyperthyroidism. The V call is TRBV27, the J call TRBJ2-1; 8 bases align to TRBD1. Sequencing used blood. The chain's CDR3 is CASNGDRGPYNEQFF. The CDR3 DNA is TGTGCCAGCAACGGTGACAGGGGACCCTACAATGAGCAGTTCTTC.